The next 29 T cell receptor beta chains were all read from a single sample in a study of regulatory T cells in long-lasting Graves disease. Time point specified: persistent/refractory GD, antithyroid drugs over 5 years with positive TRAb. Scientists built the TCR library using RNA that was extracted from PBMCs. Libraries of TCR beta came from iRepertoire HTBI primers plus Arm-PCR of CDR3 regions. TCRdb re-called the multiplex PCR reads with MiXCR, one entry per CDR3 protein. Among fewer than 400,000 distinct CDR3 sequences, around 21% were seen once, and the ten largest hold less than 25%. Sequencing used peripheral blood mononuclear cells (PBMCs), obtained when the disease was refractory, from a patient treated with antithyroid drugs. The receptors come from a female donor with Graves disease.

The chain links TRBV19 to TRBJ1-1; D ambiguous. V was shortened by 6 bases and J by 6 bases, with 8 bases between the two germline ends. The germline CDR1 and CDR2 sequences are LNHDA and SQIVND (reference sequence). The CDR3 has 11 amino acids. CDR3: CASRQYAEAFF. Here the CDR3 DNA reads TGTGCCAGTAGGCAGTACGCTGAAGCTTTCTTT.

Many counts were recorded for this clonotype. The chain joins TRBV24-1 to TRBJ2-5, with 14 bases aligning to TRBD2. The CDR3 covers 21 residues. Trimming took 2 bases from V and 4 from J; bases not matched to a gene: 17. Germline loops: CDR1 KGHDR, CDR2 SFDVKD. This chain's CDR3 is CATSDSTGTSGRGFIGETQYF. CDR3 DNA: TGTGCCACCAGTGATTCAACGGGGACTAGCGGGAGAGGGTTTATTGGAGAGACCCAGTACTTC.

This clonotype was recorded at least ten times. The chain combines TRBV29-1 with TRBJ1-4; 8 bases map to TRBD1. Trimming removed 7 bases from V and 7 bases from J; junction bases left unmatched: 8. Germline V lookup: CDR1 SQVTM, CDR2 ANQGSEA. The CDR3 sequence is 13 residues long. CDR3 sequence reads: CSAVGTGGEKLFF. As DNA, the CDR3 is TGCAGCGCCGTCGGGACAGGCGGTGAAAAACTGTTTTTT.

The chain carries TRBV6-1 and TRBJ1-5; the match to TRBD1 covers 10 bases. Losses at the gene ends were 7 bases for V and 5 bases for J; bases not matched to a gene: 5. CDR3 size: 14 residues. The germline V gene has CDR1 MNHNS and CDR2 SASEGT. CDR3 coding DNA: TGTGCCAGCACCCCCGGGACAGGGGATCAGCCCCAGCATTTT. This translates into CASTPGTGDQPQHF.

The chain employs TRBV5-1 and TRBJ2-7; TRBD2 matches 7 bases. The germline CDR1 and CDR2 sequences are SGHRS and YFSETQ. The length of the CDR3 is 15 residues. The J segment lost 8 bases and the V segment lost 0 bases, leaving 11 bases of the junction unmatched. The CDR3 coding sequence is TGCGCCAGCAGCTTGGAGGCGGCCCCGGGACTACAGCAGTACTTC. This sequence encodes CASSLEAAPGLQQYF.

This clonotype was seen at least ten times. The chain joins TRBV10-1 to TRBJ1-1; D unresolved. Germline loops: CDR1 WNHNN, CDR2 SYGVQD (reference sequence). This CDR3 has 14 residues. V lost 6 bases and J lost 4, with 15 bases in between. CDR3 protein: CASSPAGVSTEAFF. The CDR3 DNA is TGCGCCAGCAGCCCCGCCGGGGTGAGCACTGAAGCTTTCTTT.

This clonotype was picked up a small number of times. The rearrangement uses TRBV6-2 or TRBV6-3 and TRBJ2-7; D not resolved. With 2 bases removed from V and 7 bases from J, the gap between germline ends came to 12 bases. CDR3 length: 13 residues. Looked up from germline, CDR1 is MNHEY and CDR2 is SVGEGT. CDR3 nucleotides: TGTGCCAGCAGTTACCTTGGAGATTTGGAGCAGTACTTC. Translation: CASSYLGDLEQYF.

J is TRBJ2-1 and V is TRBV6-5; 9 bases line up with TRBD2. CDR1 and CDR2 (germline): MNHEY, SVGAGI. The CDR3 spans 15 residues. V lost 4 bases and J lost 7; bases outside the gene matches: 8. CDR3: CASSSAAGGFNEQFF. CDR3 DNA sequence: TGTGCCAGCAGTTCTGCAGCGGGAGGATTTAATGAGCAGTTCTTC.

In its sample, this clonotype was seen a few times. The V call is TRBV7-3, the J call TRBJ2-7, with D perhaps matching TRBD1 (5 bases). The V gene lost 4 bases and the J gene lost 4 bases, with 11 bases spanning the gap. This CDR3 spans 13 amino acids. Germline-derived CDR1 and CDR2 are SGHTA and FQGTGA. CDR3 residues: CASSYYQGYEQYF. In DNA form, the CDR3 reads TGTGCCAGCAGCTATTACCAGGGTTACGAGCAGTACTTC. Full variable domain (missing parts from reference TRBV7-3 and TRBJ2-7): GAGVSQTPSNKVTEKGKYVELRCDPISGHTALYWYRQSLGQGPEFLIYFQGTGAADDSGLPNDRFFAVRPEGSVSTLKIQRTERGDSAVYLCASSYYQGYEQYFGPGTRLTVT.

The sample holds many counts of this clonotype. The CDR3 region has the DNA TGTGCCAGCAGCACTCATGGCAGGTGGACTGTCGAGACCCAGTACTTC. Amino acids: CASSTHGRWTVETQYF. This chain links TRBV7-9 with TRBJ2-5, with a tentative D call TRBD2 (5 bases). Germline CDR1 and CDR2: SEHNR and FQNEAQ (reference sequence). CDR3 size: 16 residues. V lost 5 bases and J lost 5, with 21 bases in between.

This clonotype was detected ten times or more. The chain couples TRBV7-8 to TRBJ2-7; 8 bases agree with TRBD1. Germline-derived CDR1 and CDR2 are SGHVS and FQNEAQ. V shed 5 bases, J shed 4 bases, and the junction held 7 bases outside the gene matches. The CDR3 length is 14 residues. DNA for the CDR3: TGTGCCAGCAGCCCACCAGGGGGCTTGTACGAGCAGTACTTC. Its protein is CASSPPGGLYEQYF.

This clonotype was counted many times. The chain employs TRBV11-2 and TRBJ1-5; D ambiguous. V lost 3 bases and J lost 3, with 6 bases in between. The length of the CDR3 is 13 residues. The germline V gene has CDR1 SGHAT and CDR2 FQNNGV. The CDR3 nucleotides read TGTGCCAGCAGCTTTTCCCCCAATCAGCCCCAGCATTTT. Translating it yields CASSFSPNQPQHF.

This sequence joins TRBV7-9 and TRBJ2-2; D is uncertain. Germline CDR1 reads SEHNR; CDR2 reads FQNEAQ (reference sequence). The V end lost 3 bases, the J end lost 5 bases, and 16 bases lay between the germline ends. The CDR3 runs 16 residues. CDR3 region: CASSLGNGERTGELFF. CDR3 coding DNA: TGTGCCAGCAGCTTGGGAAATGGAGAAAGGACCGGGGAGCTGTTTTTT.

This clonotype was observed at least ten times. The chain carries TRBV27 and TRBJ2-1; D assignment may be TRBD1 or TRBD2 (5 bases each). Trimming cost V 6 bases and J 4 bases, with 13 bases left between them. The CDR3 spans 14 residues. CDR1 is MNHEY and CDR2 is SMNVEV in the germline V gene (reference sequence). CDR3 DNA sequence: TGTGCCAGCAGCACCGGGGCAGTTTACAATGAGCAGTTCTTC. This gives the protein CASSTGAVYNEQFF.

The sample holds many counts of this clonotype. The V call is TRBV7-2, the J call TRBJ2-7, with D possibly matching TRBD1 (6 bases). V was clipped by 6 bases and J by 7 bases, with 16 bases between them. The germline gives CDR1 SGHTA, CDR2 FQGNSA. The CDR3 runs 13 residues. As DNA, the CDR3 is TGTGCCAGCAGGCGAGACTTCAGGGGAGAGCAGTACTTC. This codes for CASRRDFRGEQYF. The whole variable domain, filled in from reference TRBV7-2 and TRBJ2-7, reads GAGVSQSPSNKVTEKGKDVELRCDPISGHTALYWYRQSLGQGLEFLIYFQGNSAPDKSGLPSDRFSAERTGGSVSTLTIQRTQQEDSAVYLCASRRDFRGEQYFGPGTRLTVT.

This clonotype was detected only a few times. The V call is TRBV30, the J call TRBJ2-1; 13 positions match TRBD2. This CDR3 is 17 amino acids long. J gave up 7 bases and V 3 bases, and 12 bases lay outside the gene matches. Germline V lookup: CDR1 GTSNPN, CDR2 SVGIG (reference sequence). CDR3 coding DNA: TGTGCCTGGAGGGAAACCACCGGACTAGCGGGAGTGAATGAGCAGTTCTTC. As protein: CAWRETTGLAGVNEQFF.

This clonotype was seen a handful of times. The chain joins TRBV19 to TRBJ2-7, with 9 bases aligning to TRBD1. The V segment lost 6 bases and the J segment 1 base; nucleotides outside the gene matches: 4. This CDR3 has 14 residues. Looked up from germline, CDR1 is LNHDA and CDR2 is SQIVND (reference sequence). The CDR3, as DNA: TGTGCCAGTAGCCAGACAGGGGGATCCTACGAGCAGTACTTC. Encoded protein: CASSQTGGSYEQYF. Drawing the rest from reference TRBV19 and TRBJ2-7, the complete variable domain is DGGITQSPKYLFRKEGQNVTLSCEQNLNHDAMYWYRQDPGQGLRLIYYSQIVNDFQKGDIAEGYSVSREKKESFPLTVTSAQKNPTAFYLCASSQTGGSYEQYFGPGTRLTVT.

Worth noting for this clonotype: A read error is possible here, since a much larger clone lies one base away. The V gene is TRBV7-6, the J gene TRBJ2-7, with 10 bases aligning to TRBD1. CDR3 length: 14 amino acids. J was trimmed by 2 bases and V by 5 bases; bases with no gene match: 3. Germline V gives CDR1 SGHVS, CDR2 FNYEAQ. The CDR3 nucleotides are TGTGCCAGCAGCATGGACAGGGGGACCTACGAGCAGTACTTC. Residues: CASSMDRGTYEQYF.

V usage is TRBV25-1 and J usage is TRBJ2-1; the D is unclear. The length of the CDR3 is 11 residues. The V gene's germline CDR1 is MGHDK and CDR2 SYGVNS. Trimming cost V 1 base and J 6 bases, with 1 base left between them. Here the CDR3 DNA reads TGTGCCAGCAGTGAATTCAATGAGCAGTTCTTC. It is translated as CASSEFNEQFF.

The rearrangement links TRBV30 to TRBJ1-2, with 9 bases lining up with TRBD1. V was clipped by 5 bases and J by 3 bases; unmatched bases: 4. CDR1 and CDR2 (germline): GTSNPN, SVGIG (reference sequence). This CDR3 spans 13 amino acids. CDR3 coding DNA: TGTGCCTGGGGGGGACAGGGTGACTATGGCTACACCTTC. Its translation: CAWGGQGDYGYTF. Full variable domain (missing parts from reference TRBV30 and TRBJ1-2): SQTIHQWPATLVQPVGSPLSLECTVEGTSNPNLYWYRQAAGRGLQLLFYSVGIGQISSEVPQNLSASRPQDRQFILSSKKLLLSDSGFYLCAWGGQGDYGYTFGSGTRLTVV.

J is TRBJ1-4 and V is TRBV6-5; no clear D gene. V lost 0 bases and J 6 bases, leaving 11 bases between the germline ends. Germline V gene sequence: CDR1 MNHEY, CDR2 SVGAGI. There are 15 residues in the CDR3. CDR3 loop: CASSYSSGLDEKLFF. The CDR3, as DNA: TGTGCCAGCAGTTACTCGTCGGGGTTGGATGAAAAACTGTTTTTT.

In the case of this clonotype: This CDR3 is missing its conserved last phenylalanine or tryptophan, likely due to a read error. The chain has TRBV6-1 and TRBJ1-5, with 9 bases fitting TRBD1. The CDR3 covers 16 residues. With V trimmed by 6 bases and J by 2 bases, 8 bases remained unmatched. Per germline, CDR1 MNHNS and CDR2 SASEGT. CDR3: CASRVSQGAGNQPQHC. The CDR3 bases are TGTGCCAGCAGGGTATCACAGGGGGCTGGCAATCAGCCCCAGCATTGT.

This clonotype has more than one count but fewer than ten. CDR3 coding DNA: TGTGCCAGCAAACCGGGACAGGGTACCTACAATGAGCAGTTCTTC. It specifies CASKPGQGTYNEQFF. The chain recombines TRBV12-3 or TRBV12-4 with TRBJ2-1; 9 bases fit TRBD1. V shed 7 bases and J 2 bases; nucleotides not matched to a gene: 6. The CDR3 totals 15 residues.

Remarks on this clonotype: This likely comes from a read error, as the CDR3 has no conserved phenylalanine or tryptophan at its end. J is TRBJ1-5 and V is TRBV6-1; 11 bases match TRBD1. CDR1 and CDR2 (germline): MNHNS, SASEGT. J was trimmed by 6 bases and V by 6 bases; bases with no gene match: 4. CDR3 length: 14 residues. CDR3 in amino acids: CASSLGTGGQPQHL. The CDR3 nucleotides are TGTGCCAGCAGCCTCGGGACAGGGGGTCAGCCCCAGCATCTT.

This clonotype occurred a few times. The chain combines TRBV28 with TRBJ2-7, with D unclear. The ends were cut back, 6 bases at V and 6 bases at J, with 15 bases in the middle. CDR3 length equals 13 residues. The germline V gene encodes CDR1 MDHEN and CDR2 SYDVKM. CDR3 protein: CASRDNNLREQYF. In nucleotides, the CDR3 is TGTGCCAGCAGGGATAATAATCTGCGCGAGCAGTACTTC.

This chain links TRBV30 with TRBJ1-4, with 7 positions matching TRBD1. The CDR3 covers 15 residues. The germline gives CDR1 GTSNPN, CDR2 SVGIG (reference sequence). V trimming: 3 bases; J trimming: 4 bases; junction bases outside the gene matches: 8. CDR3 DNA sequence: TGTGCCTGGAGACGAGGGACAGCGTTTAATGAAAAACTGTTTTTT. The encoded protein is CAWRRGTAFNEKLFF.

This clonotype has a count of ten or more. One junction end does not reproduce the germline sequence, and a read error may be involved. V gene TRBV28 combines with J gene TRBJ2-7; D perhaps matches TRBD2 (6 bases). This CDR3 has 14 residues. The germline V gene has CDR1 MDHEN and CDR2 SYDVKM. As DNA, the CDR3 is TGTGCCGGCAGTGGAAGACTAGTTGCGTACGAGCAGTACTTC. As protein: CAGSGRLVAYEQYF.

The chain carries TRBV12-3 or TRBV12-4 and TRBJ2-3; 11 bases are a match to TRBD1. With V trimmed by 6 bases and J by 2 bases, 13 bases remained unmatched. This CDR3 region has 18 residues. The CDR3 DNA reads TGTGCCAGCAGCTTAAGGACAGGGGGCGATTCATTCACAGATACGCAGTATTTT. Translated, it gives CASSLRTGGDSFTDTQYF.

This clonotype was seen ten or more times. CDR3 protein: CSAREIAGRHSYEQYF. Written as DNA, the CDR3 is TGCAGTGCTAGAGAAATAGCGGGGCGGCACTCCTACGAGCAGTACTTC. The chain is built from TRBV20-1 and TRBJ2-7; 8 bases map to TRBD2. Germline-derived CDR1 and CDR2 are DFQATT and SNEGSKA (reference sequence). J gave up 0 bases and V 0 bases, and 7 bases lay outside the gene matches. The CDR3 loop spans 16 amino acids.